One and the same sample provided the 8 T cell receptor beta chains below, sequenced in a study of T cell changes during pregnancy in multiple sclerosis. Clones were sequenced by immunoSEQ multiplex PCR, and TCRdb holds only the in-frame ones, with some missing. Here the sample spans roughly 89,000 clones, 94% being singletons. The sample consisted of peripheral blood, taken after pregnancy. These receptors were taken from a female donor in good health, enrolled as a control in a pregnancy study.

The genes are TRBV5-4 and TRBJ2-7, with 12 bases matching TRBD2. Germline V gene lookup returns CDR1 SGHNT and CDR2 YYREEE (reference sequence). This CDR3 has 18 amino acids. V gave up 0 bases and J gave up 1 base; unmatched junction bases: 8. CDR3 in DNA: TGTGCCAGCAGCTTGGCTGGGCTAGCGGGAGGGCCATCCTACGAGCAGTACTTC. Its protein is CASSLAGLAGGPSYEQYF.

The chain couples TRBV5-1 to TRBJ2-2; TRBD1 agrees at 11 bases. CDR3 length: 14 amino acids. V was pared by 4 bases and J by 7 bases, with 3 bases of the junction left unmatched. Per germline, CDR1 SGHRS and CDR2 YFSETQ. CDR3 residues: CASSPGQGVGELFF. The CDR3, as DNA: TGCGCCAGCAGCCCGGGACAGGGGGTCGGGGAGCTGTTTTTT.

The J gene is TRBJ1-2, the V gene TRBV5-4, with 9 bases matching TRBD1. The CDR3 contains 12 residues. J gave up 6 bases and V 10 bases, and 7 bases lay outside the gene matches. Germline V gene sequence: CDR1 SGHNT, CDR2 YYREEE (reference sequence). The CDR3: CAAWGQGDGYTF. The CDR3 nucleotides read TGTGCCGCGTGGGGACAGGGAGATGGCTACACCTTC.

The rearrangement links TRBV5-6 to TRBJ2-2, with 10 positions matching TRBD2. CDR1 and CDR2 (germline): SGHDT, YYEEEE. CDR3 size: 16 residues. Trimming removed 7 bases from V and 1 base from J; junction bases left unmatched: 7. The CDR3 sequence is CASETVAGGNTGELFF. CDR3 sequence (DNA): TGTGCCAGCGAGACCGTAGCGGGAGGGAACACCGGGGAGCTGTTTTTT.

The chain links TRBV7-6 to TRBJ2-7; D unclear. Germline V gene data show CDR1 as SGHVS and CDR2 as FNYEAQ. The V end lost 1 base, the J end lost 5 bases, and 15 bases lay between the germline ends. The CDR3 is 15 amino acids. The CDR3 spells CASSLVAEALHEQYF. CDR3 nucleotides: TGTGCCAGCAGCTTAGTGGCGGAAGCACTTCACGAGCAGTACTTC.

The rearrangement links TRBV7-9 to TRBJ1-1, with TRBD1 matching 7 bases. There are 15 residues in the CDR3. Germline V lookup: CDR1 SEHNR, CDR2 FQNEAQ (reference sequence). The junction had 12 bases not matched to a gene; V was cut back by 5 bases and J by 6 bases. The CDR3 loop is CASSPTGAASSEAFF. The CDR3, as DNA: TGTGCCAGCAGCCCAACAGGGGCCGCGTCTTCTGAAGCTTTCTTT. Based on the CDR3 plus reference TRBV7-9 and TRBJ1-1, the full variable domain is DTGVSQNPRHKITKRGQNVTFRCDPISEHNRLYWYRQTLGQGPEFLTYFQNEAQLEKSRLLSDRFSAERPKGSFSTLEIQRTEQGDSAMYLCASSPTGAASSEAFFGQGTRLTVV.

The rearrangement uses TRBV5-1 and TRBJ2-5, with 15 bases that match TRBD2. The germline CDR1 and CDR2 sequences are SGHRS and YFSETQ. Trimming cost V 1 base and J 5 bases; bases outside gene matches: 6. This CDR3 region has 17 residues. In DNA form, the CDR3 reads TGCGCCAGCAGCTTGTCCGGGACTAGCGGGAGGCCTGAGACCCAGTACTTC. Encoded protein: CASSLSGTSGRPETQYF.

This clone was seen only once. The chain couples TRBV19 to TRBJ2-1; tentative D call: TRBD1 (5 bases). Germline V gives CDR1 LNHDA, CDR2 SQIVND (reference sequence). Trimming took 3 bases from V and 3 from J, leaving 9 bases between them. The CDR3 loop spans 14 amino acids. The CDR3 spells CASSIQGLYNEQFF. CDR3 coding DNA: TGTGCCAGTAGTATCCAGGGCCTCTACAATGAGCAGTTCTTC.